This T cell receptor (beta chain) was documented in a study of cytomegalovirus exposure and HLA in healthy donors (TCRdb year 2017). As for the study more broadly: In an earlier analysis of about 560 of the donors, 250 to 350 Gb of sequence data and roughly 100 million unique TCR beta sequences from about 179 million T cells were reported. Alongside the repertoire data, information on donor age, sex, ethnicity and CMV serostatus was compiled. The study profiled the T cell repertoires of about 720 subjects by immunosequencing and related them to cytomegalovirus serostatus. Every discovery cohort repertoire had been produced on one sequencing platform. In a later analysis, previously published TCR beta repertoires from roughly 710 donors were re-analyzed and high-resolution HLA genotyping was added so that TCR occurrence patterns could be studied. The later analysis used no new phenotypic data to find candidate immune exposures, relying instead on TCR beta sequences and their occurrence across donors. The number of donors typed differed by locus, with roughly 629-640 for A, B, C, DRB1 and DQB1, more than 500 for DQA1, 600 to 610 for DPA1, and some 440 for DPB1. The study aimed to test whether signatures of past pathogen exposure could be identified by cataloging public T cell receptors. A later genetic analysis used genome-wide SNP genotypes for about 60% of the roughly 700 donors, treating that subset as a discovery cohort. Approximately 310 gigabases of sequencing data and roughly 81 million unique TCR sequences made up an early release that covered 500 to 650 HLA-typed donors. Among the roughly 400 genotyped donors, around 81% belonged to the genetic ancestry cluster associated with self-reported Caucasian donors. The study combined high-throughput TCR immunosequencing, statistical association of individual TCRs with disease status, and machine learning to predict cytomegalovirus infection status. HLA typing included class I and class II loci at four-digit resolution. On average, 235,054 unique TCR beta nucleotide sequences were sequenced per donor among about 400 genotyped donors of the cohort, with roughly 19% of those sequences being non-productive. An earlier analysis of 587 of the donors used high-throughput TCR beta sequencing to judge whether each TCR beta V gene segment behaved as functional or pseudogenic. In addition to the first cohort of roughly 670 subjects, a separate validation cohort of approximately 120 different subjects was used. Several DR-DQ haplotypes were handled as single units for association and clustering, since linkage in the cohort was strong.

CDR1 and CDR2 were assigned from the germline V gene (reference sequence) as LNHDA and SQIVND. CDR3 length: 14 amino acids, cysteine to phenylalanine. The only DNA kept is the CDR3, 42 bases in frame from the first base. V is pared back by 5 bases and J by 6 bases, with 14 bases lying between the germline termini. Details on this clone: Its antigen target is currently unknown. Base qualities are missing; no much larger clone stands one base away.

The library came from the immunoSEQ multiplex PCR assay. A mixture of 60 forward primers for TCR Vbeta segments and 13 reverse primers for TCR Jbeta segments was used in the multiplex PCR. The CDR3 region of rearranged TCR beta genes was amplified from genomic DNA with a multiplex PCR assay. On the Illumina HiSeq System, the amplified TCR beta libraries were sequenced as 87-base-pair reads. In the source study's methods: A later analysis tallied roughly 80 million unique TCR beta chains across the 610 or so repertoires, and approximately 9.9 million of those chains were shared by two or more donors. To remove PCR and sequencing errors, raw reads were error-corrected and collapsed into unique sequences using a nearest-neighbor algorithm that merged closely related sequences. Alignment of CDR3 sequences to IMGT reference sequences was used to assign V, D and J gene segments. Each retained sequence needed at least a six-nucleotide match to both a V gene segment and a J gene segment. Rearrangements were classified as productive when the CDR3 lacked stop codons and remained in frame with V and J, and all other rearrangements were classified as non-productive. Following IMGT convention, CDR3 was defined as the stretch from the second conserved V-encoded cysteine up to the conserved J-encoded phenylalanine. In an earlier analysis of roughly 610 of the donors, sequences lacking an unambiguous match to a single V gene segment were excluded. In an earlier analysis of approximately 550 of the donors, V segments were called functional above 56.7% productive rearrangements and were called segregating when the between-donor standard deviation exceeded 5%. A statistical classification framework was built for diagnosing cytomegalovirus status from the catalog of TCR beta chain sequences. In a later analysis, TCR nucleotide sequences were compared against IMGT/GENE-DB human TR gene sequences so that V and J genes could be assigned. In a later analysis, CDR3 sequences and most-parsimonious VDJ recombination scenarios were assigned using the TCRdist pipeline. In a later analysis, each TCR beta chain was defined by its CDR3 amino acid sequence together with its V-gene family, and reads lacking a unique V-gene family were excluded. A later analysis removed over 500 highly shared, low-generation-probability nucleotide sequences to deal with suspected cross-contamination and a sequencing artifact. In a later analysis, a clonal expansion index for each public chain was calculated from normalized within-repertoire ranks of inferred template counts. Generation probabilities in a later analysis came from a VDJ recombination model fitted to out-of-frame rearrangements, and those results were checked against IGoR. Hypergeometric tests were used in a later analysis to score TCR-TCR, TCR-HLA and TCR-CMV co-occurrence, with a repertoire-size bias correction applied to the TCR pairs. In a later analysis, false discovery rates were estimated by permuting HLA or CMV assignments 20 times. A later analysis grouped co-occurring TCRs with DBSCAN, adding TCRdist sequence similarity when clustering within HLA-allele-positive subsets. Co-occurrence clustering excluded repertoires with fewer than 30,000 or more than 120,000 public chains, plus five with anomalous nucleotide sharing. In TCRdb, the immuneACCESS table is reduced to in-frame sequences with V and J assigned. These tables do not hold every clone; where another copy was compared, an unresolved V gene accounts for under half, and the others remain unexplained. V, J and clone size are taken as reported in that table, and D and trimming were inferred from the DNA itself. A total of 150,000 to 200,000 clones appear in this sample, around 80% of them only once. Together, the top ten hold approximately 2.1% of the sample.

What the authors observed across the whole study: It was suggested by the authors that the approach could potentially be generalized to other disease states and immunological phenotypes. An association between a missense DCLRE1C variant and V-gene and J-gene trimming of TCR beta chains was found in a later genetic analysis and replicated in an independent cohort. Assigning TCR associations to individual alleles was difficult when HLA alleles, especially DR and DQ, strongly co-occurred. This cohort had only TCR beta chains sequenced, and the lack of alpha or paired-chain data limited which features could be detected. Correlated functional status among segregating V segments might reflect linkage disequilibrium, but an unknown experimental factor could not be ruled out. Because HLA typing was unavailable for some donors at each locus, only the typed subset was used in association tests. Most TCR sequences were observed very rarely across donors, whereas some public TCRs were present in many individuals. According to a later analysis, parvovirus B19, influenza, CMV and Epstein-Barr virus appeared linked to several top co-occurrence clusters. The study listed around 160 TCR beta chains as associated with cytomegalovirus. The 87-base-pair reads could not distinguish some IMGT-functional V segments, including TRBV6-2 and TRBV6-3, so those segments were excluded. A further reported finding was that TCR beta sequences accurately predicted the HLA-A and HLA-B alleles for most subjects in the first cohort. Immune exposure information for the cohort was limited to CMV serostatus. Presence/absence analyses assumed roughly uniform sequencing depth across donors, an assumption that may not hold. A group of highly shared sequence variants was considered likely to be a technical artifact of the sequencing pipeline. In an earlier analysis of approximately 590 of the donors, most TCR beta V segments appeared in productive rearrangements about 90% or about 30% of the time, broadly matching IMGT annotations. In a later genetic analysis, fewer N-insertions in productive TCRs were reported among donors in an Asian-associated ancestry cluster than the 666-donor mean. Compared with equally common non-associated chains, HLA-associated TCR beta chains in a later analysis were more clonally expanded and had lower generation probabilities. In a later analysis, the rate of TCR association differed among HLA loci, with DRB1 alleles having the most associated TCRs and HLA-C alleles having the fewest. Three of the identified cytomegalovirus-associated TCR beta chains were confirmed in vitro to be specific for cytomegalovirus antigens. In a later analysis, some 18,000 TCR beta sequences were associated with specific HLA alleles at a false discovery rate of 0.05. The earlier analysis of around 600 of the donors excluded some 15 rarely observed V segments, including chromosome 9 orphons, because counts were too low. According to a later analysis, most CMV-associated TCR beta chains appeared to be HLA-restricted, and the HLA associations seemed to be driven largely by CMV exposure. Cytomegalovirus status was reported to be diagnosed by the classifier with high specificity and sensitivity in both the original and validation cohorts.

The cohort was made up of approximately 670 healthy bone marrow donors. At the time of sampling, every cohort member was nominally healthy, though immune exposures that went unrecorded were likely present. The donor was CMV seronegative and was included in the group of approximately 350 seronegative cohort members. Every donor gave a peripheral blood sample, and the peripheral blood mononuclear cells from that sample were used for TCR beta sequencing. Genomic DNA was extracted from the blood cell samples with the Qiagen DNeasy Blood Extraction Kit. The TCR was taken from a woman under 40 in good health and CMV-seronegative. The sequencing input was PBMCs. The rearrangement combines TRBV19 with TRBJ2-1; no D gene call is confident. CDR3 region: CASSPTLTTNEQFF. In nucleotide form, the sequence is TGTGCCAGTAGTCCGACCTTGACAACCAATGAGCAGTTCTTC.